Shown below are 8 T cell receptor beta chains from a single sample sequenced in a study of T cell responses to AZD1222 COVID-19 vaccine. The data were produced by immunoSEQ multiplex PCR, yet TCRdb's version contains in-frame clones alone and is incomplete. The sample includes some 100,000 clones, about nine tenths of them seen just once. Specimen: peripheral blood, collected on day 0 of AZD1222 vaccination. The receptors shown here come from an adult in good health.

The rearrangement joins TRBV7-2 to TRBJ2-5; either TRBD1 or TRBD2 may fit D (6 bases each). Germline CDR1 reads SGHTA; CDR2 reads FQGNSA. Trimming left V 1 base short and J 5 bases short, with 26 bases between. The CDR3 is made up of 19 amino acids. The CDR3 DNA reads as TGTGCCAGCAGCTTAGTTGCTTTTGTACTGGGGGGCTCTCATGAGACCCAGTACTTC. Its translation is CASSLVAFVLGGSHETQYF. Full variable domain (rest looked up from reference TRBV7-2 and TRBJ2-5): GAGVSQSPSNKVTEKGKDVELRCDPISGHTALYWYRQSLGQGLEFLIYFQGNSAPDKSGLPSDRFSAERTGGSVSTLTIQRTQQEDSAVYLCASSLVAFVLGGSHETQYFGPGTRLLVL.

The chain has TRBV27 and TRBJ2-7; D is unclear. The germline V gene encodes CDR1 MNHEY and CDR2 SMNVEV (reference sequence). This CDR3 is 13 amino acids long. V was trimmed by 4 bases and J by 0 bases, leaving 7 bases between them. CDR3 DNA: TGTGCCAGCAGTTCTCTAGACTCCTACGAGCAGTACTTC. Its translation is CASSSLDSYEQYF.

J is TRBJ1-4 and V is TRBV12-5, with D possibly TRBD1 on 5 matching bases. The germline CDR1 and CDR2 sequences are LGHNT and FRNRAP. The length of the CDR3 is 19 residues. V dropped 0 bases and J dropped 7 bases, with 24 bases sitting between them. Here the CDR3 DNA reads TGTGCTAGTGGTTTGGTACCCGGGCTGTTTGTACGAGGGACTGAAAAACTGTTTTTT. It specifies CASGLVPGLFVRGTEKLFF.

This chain joins TRBV5-1 and TRBJ1-1; weak D call: TRBD1 (6 bases). The V end was cut by 4 bases, the J end by 7 bases, with 20 bases between. The CDR3 is made up of 15 amino acids. The V gene's germline CDR1 is SGHRS and CDR2 YFSETQ. The CDR3 sequence is CASSAGGGSLDEAFF. Here the CDR3 DNA reads TGCGCCAGCAGCGCCGGAGGGGGTTCCCTAGATGAAGCTTTCTTT.

This chain uses TRBV20-1 with TRBJ2-1, with TRBD2 identical over 7 bases. The CDR3 extends over 11 amino acids. J lost 10 bases, V lost 3 bases, and 3 bases had no gene match. Germline V gene lookup returns CDR1 DFQATT and CDR2 SNEGSKA (reference sequence). CDR3 bases: TGCAGTGCTAGTCTAGCGGCCGAGCAGTTCTTC. Protein product: CSASLAAEQFF.

The CDR3 is CASSLNRASEQFF. The CDR3 DNA is TGTGCCAGCAGCCTTAACAGGGCGAGTGAGCAGTTCTTC. The V gene is TRBV6-5, the J gene TRBJ2-1; D is perhaps TRBD1 (6 bases). Germline CDR1 is MNHEY and CDR2 is SVGAGI. The V end was cut by 6 bases, the J end by 9 bases, with 15 bases between. This CDR3 contains 13 residues.

The gene calls are TRBV24-1 and TRBJ2-2; no firm D call. This CDR3 is 13 amino acids long. V was cut by 8 bases and J by 0 bases, with 6 bases left in between. Germline V gene data show CDR1 as KGHDR and CDR2 as SFDVKD. Here the CDR3 reads CATIDPNTGELFF. In nucleotides, the CDR3 is TGTGCCACCATCGATCCGAACACCGGGGAGCTGTTTTTT.

The chain links TRBV29-1 to TRBJ2-7; 7 bases align to TRBD1. The CDR3 covers 13 residues. Germline CDR1 is SQVTM and CDR2 is ANQGSEA. The J segment lost 2 bases and the V segment lost 7 bases, leaving 8 bases of the junction unmatched. CDR3 sequence reads: CSAAKTGTYEQYF. The CDR3, as DNA: TGCAGCGCCGCTAAGACAGGGACCTACGAGCAGTACTTC.